The next 6 T cell receptor beta chains were all read from a single sample in a study of Ad26.COV2.S vaccination and SARS-CoV-2 variants. Here immunoSEQ multiplex PCR was the method, and the copy in TCRdb shows in-frame clones only, minus some. The sample shows about 350,000 clones, 86% of them seen only once. The treatment denotes: approximately 18 received Ad26.COV2.S at low or high dose, single or two shots; 5 received placebo; per-sample allocation not given. The study sampled participants on day 63 after the first vaccine or placebo injection. Sequences were derived from peripheral blood, sampled in a trial of Ad26.COV2.S vaccine versus placebo. These receptors were collected from a person between 18 and 65 years old who received the Ad26.COV2.S COVID-19 vaccine or a placebo.

The chain is built from TRBV7-2 and TRBJ2-1, with 8 bases aligning to TRBD2. The ends lost 4 bases at V and 0 bases at J; junction bases unmatched: 2. The CDR3 consists of 15 residues. Looked up from germline, CDR1 is SGHTA and CDR2 is FQGNSA. The CDR3 DNA is TGTGCCAGCAGCTCGCGGGGGGCCTCCTACAATGAGCAGTTCTTC. The encoded protein is CASSSRGASYNEQFF.

This CDR3 is CASSLDRGKYNEQFF. The CDR3 nucleotides are TGTGCCAGCAGCTTAGACAGGGGAAAATACAATGAGCAGTTCTTC. This chain links TRBV11-2 with TRBJ2-1; D possibly corresponds to TRBD1 (6 bases). This CDR3 comprises 15 residues. Germline CDR1 SGHAT, CDR2 FQNNGV. V was pared by 0 bases and J by 4 bases, with 10 bases between.

This chain uses TRBV30 with TRBJ1-5; a weak D match, TRBD1 (6 bases). Germline V gene lookup returns CDR1 GTSNPN and CDR2 SVGIG (reference sequence). The CDR3 runs 13 residues. The germline V and J ends were trimmed by 6 bases and 3 bases, with 12 bases remaining between them. The CDR3 region is CACSTGSNQPQHF. CDR3 nucleotide sequence: TGTGCCTGTTCAACAGGGTCCAATCAGCCCCAGCATTTT. The variable domain in full, with the rest retrieved from reference TRBV30 and TRBJ1-5, is SQTIHQWPATLVQPVGSPLSLECTVEGTSNPNLYWYRQAAGRGLQLLFYSVGIGQISSEVPQNLSASRPQDRQFILSSKKLLLSDSGFYLCACSTGSNQPQHFGDGTRLSIL.

The sample holds many counts of this clone. This rearrangement joins TRBV18 to TRBJ1-1; D is unresolved. This CDR3 has 14 amino acids. V was cut by 8 bases and J by 0 bases, with 13 bases left in between. CDR1 KGHSH and CDR2 LQKENI come from the germline V gene. For the CDR3, the DNA is TGTGCCAGCGCGGCGGCAGCGGTGAACACTGAAGCTTTCTTT. This encodes CASAAAAVNTEAFF.

The CDR3 region has the DNA TGTGCCAGCAGTTCGACAGGGGGCAGTCGGTCCTACAATGAGCAGTTCTTC. Its protein is CASSSTGGSRSYNEQFF. The chain combines TRBV27 with TRBJ2-1; 10 nucleotides align to TRBD1. V was clipped by 4 bases and J by 1 base; unmatched bases: 7. The germline CDR1 and CDR2 sequences are MNHEY and SMNVEV (reference sequence). The CDR3 has 17 amino acids.

V gene TRBV28 combines with J gene TRBJ2-1, with 9 nucleotides matching TRBD2. The CDR3 spans 15 residues. Trimming removed 5 bases from V and 6 bases from J; junction bases left unmatched: 8. From germline, CDR1 is MDHEN and CDR2 SYDVKM. CDR3 loop: CASSDPGLAFNEQFF. The CDR3 nucleotides read TGTGCCAGCAGTGATCCGGGACTAGCCTTCAATGAGCAGTTCTTC.